This T cell receptor (beta chain) was documented in a study of blood T cell repertoires in COVID-19. At the level of the study: Sites in the United States, Italy and Spain provided acute and convalescent COVID-19 samples.

Clones were sequenced by immunoSEQ multiplex PCR, and TCRdb holds only the in-frame ones, with some missing. The repertoire consists of 150,000 to 200,000 clones, with around 80% occurring once and the leading ten covering roughly 8%. The TCR comes from a woman between 50 and 59 years old who had recovered from COVID-19. The sample taken for sequencing was PBMCs or T cells enriched from blood (not recorded which).

The CDR3 loop is CASMFGTGKETQYF. In DNA, the CDR3 is TGTGCCAGCATGTTCGGGACAGGGAAAGAGACCCAGTACTTC. The V call is TRBV2, the J call TRBJ2-5, with TRBD1 identical over 9 bases. V shed 7 bases and J 3 bases; nucleotides not matched to a gene: 6. Germline CDR1 is SNHLY and CDR2 is FYNNEI. CDR3 length: 14 amino acids.